These T cell receptor beta chains were read from a single sample in a study of blood T cell repertoires in COVID-19. Clones were sequenced by immunoSEQ multiplex PCR, and TCRdb holds only the in-frame ones, with some missing. The sample has some 48,000 clones; 90% are singletons. Sequenced: peripheral blood. These receptors all come from a man between 65 and 85 years old with active COVID-19. Each CDR3 is given with its conserved first and last residue. The D gene is left open where the match is weak. Clone size is not always given. Where it is, it says once, few, many or a class for expanded clones.

v_call	j_call	clone_size	d_call	cdr3_aa	cdr3_nt
TRBV5-1	TRBJ2-7	-	TRBD1	CASSLLGDRGTGEQYF	TGCGCCAGCAGCTTGTTAGGGGACAGGGGGACGGGGGAGCAGTACTTC
TRBV6-5	TRBJ2-2	-	-	CASTGNTGELFF	TGTGCCAGCACAGGGAACACCGGGGAGCTGTTTTTT
TRBV27	TRBJ1-5	-	TRBD1	CASRTGRNQPQHF	TGTGCCAGCAGGACAGGGCGGAATCAGCCCCAGCATTTT
TRBV12-3/TRBV12-4	TRBJ2-1	-	-	CASSLGGGGEQFF	TGTGCCAGCAGTTTAGGTGGTGGAGGTGAGCAGTTCTTC
TRBV7-8	TRBJ1-2	-	TRBD1	CASSRFRQGDSYGYTF	TGTGCCAGCAGCCGATTCCGACAGGGGGATAGCTATGGCTACACCTTC
TRBV18	TRBJ2-5	-	TRBD2	CASSLGLAGLKQETQYF	TGTGCCAGCTCATTGGGACTAGCGGGTCTAAAGCAAGAGACCCAGTACTTC
TRBV7-9	TRBJ1-6	-	TRBD1	CASSPDRGHSPLHF	TGTGCCAGCAGCCCGGACAGGGGGCATTCACCCCTCCACTTT
TRBV5-1	TRBJ2-5	-	-	CASSLERGTETQYF	TGCGCCAGCAGCTTGGAACGGGGGACGGAGACCCAGTACTTC
TRBV11-1	TRBJ2-1	-	TRBD2	CASSPAGGALYEQFF	TGTGCCAGCAGCCCGGCGGGGGGGGCTCTCTATGAGCAGTTCTTC
TRBV3-1/TRBV3-2	TRBJ2-7	medium-sized	TRBD1	CASSQPHRGKEQYF	TGTGCCAGCAGTCAACCGCACAGGGGGAAAGAGCAGTACTTC
TRBV4-2	TRBJ1-1	-	-	CASSQAGGGAGTEAFF	TGTGCCAGCAGCCAAGCCGGAGGGGGGGCGGGCACTGAAGCTTTCTTT
TRBV7-3	TRBJ2-1	-	-	CASSLTRGNEQFF	TGTGCCAGCAGCTTGACTAGGGGCAATGAGCAGTTCTTC
TRBV4-3	TRBJ1-2	-	-	CASSRHQQDYGYTF	TGCGCCAGCAGCCGACACCAGCAGGACTATGGCTACACCTTC
TRBV11-2	TRBJ2-1	-	TRBD2	CASSLFLAVYNEQFF	TGTGCCAGCAGCTTATTTCTAGCGGTATACAATGAGCAGTTCTTC